This TCR beta chain derives from a study of control samples from healthy donors and cancer patients. The table came from immunoSEQ multiplex PCR; TCRdb's copy has only in-frame clones and leaves some out. The sample has about 50,000 clones, approximately 94% seen once. The germline V and J ends were trimmed by 1 base and 7 bases, with 13 bases remaining between them. CDR1 LGHNA and CDR2 YSLEER come from the germline V gene. The CDR3 is made up of 15 amino acids. V is TRBV4-3 and J is TRBJ1-4; D call uncertain. The sample comprised blood. The TCR originated in a man under 40 in good health. The DNA of the CDR3 is TGCGCCAGCAGCCAAGGAGTAGGGCCGGGTGAAAAACTGTTTTTT. It specifies CASSQGVGPGEKLFF.